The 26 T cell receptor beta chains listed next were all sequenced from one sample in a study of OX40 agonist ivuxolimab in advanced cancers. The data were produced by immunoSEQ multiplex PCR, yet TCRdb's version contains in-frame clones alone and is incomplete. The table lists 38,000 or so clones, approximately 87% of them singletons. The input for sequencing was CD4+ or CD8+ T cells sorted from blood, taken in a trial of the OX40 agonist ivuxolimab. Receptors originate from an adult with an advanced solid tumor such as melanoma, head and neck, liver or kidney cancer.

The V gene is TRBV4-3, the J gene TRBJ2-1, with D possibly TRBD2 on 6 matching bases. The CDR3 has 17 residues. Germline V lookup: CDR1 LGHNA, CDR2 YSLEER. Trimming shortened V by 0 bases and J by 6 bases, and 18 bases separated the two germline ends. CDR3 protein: CASSQDLQTRRVNEQFF. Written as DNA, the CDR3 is TGCGCCAGCAGCCAAGATCTGCAGACTAGGAGGGTCAATGAGCAGTTCTTC.

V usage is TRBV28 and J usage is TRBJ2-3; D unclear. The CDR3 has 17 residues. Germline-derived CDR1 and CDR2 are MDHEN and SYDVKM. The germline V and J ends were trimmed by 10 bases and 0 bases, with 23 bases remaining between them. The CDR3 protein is CATYTPPPRGSTDTQYF. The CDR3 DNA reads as TGTGCCACCTACACTCCCCCACCCCGTGGTAGCACAGATACGCAGTATTTT.

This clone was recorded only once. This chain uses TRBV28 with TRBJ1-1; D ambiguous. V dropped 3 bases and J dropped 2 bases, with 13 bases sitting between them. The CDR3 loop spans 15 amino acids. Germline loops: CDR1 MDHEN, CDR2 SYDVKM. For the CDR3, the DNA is TGTGCCAGCAGTTTGGTGGACCGAGTCAACACTGAAGCTTTCTTT. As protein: CASSLVDRVNTEAFF.

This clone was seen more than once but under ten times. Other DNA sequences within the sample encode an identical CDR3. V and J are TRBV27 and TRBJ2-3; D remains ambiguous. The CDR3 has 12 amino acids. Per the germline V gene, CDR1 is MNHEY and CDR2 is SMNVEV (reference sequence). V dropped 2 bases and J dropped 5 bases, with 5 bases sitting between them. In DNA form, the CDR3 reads TGTGCCAGCAGTTTAAATGGAGATACGCAGTATTTT. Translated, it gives CASSLNGDTQYF.

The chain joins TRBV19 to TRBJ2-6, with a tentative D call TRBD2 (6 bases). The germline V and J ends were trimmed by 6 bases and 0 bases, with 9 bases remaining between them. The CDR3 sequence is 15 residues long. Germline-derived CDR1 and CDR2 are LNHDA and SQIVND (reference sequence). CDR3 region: CASRGLNSGANVLTF. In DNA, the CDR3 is TGTGCCAGTAGGGGACTGAACTCTGGGGCCAACGTCCTGACTTTC.

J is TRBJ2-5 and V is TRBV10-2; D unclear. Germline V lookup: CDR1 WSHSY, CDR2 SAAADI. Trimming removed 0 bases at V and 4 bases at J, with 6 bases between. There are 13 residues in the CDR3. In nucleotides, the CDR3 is TGCGCCAGCAGTGAGTCCGGAAGAGAGACCCAGTACTTC. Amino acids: CASSESGRETQYF.

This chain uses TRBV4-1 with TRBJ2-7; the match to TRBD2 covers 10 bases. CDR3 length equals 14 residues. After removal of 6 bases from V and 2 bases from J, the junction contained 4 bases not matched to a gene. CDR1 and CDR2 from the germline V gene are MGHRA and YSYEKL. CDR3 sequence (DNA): TGCGCCAGCAGAACCACTAGCGGGACCTACGAGCAGTACTTC. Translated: CASRTTSGTYEQYF.

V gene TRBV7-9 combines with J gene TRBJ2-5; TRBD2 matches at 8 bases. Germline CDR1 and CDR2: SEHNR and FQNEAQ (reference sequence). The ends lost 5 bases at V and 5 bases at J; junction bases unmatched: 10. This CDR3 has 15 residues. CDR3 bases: TGTGCCAGCAGCCTGTGGACTAGCCGGGGCGAGACCCAGTACTTC. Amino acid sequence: CASSLWTSRGETQYF.

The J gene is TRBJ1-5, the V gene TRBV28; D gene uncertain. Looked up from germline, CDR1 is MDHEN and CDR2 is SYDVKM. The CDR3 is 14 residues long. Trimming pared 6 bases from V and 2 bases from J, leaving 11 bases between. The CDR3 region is CASSPGWGNQPQHF. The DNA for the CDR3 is TGTGCCAGCAGCCCCGGGTGGGGCAATCAGCCCCAGCATTTT.

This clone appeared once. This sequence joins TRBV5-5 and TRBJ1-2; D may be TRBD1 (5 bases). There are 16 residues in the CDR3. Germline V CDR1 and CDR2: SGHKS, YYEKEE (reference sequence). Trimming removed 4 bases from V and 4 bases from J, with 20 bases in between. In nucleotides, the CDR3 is TGTGCCAGCAGCGACCGGGACCCCAGCCAGGGCTATGGCTACACCTTC. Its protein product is CASSDRDPSQGYGYTF.

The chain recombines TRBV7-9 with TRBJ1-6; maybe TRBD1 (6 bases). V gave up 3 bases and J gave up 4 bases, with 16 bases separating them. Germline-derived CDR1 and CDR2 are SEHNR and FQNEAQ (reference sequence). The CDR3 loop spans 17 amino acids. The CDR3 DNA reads TGTGCCAGCAGCTTGGGCACAGGGAGCGGGTATAATTCACCCCTCCACTTT. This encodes CASSLGTGSGYNSPLHF.

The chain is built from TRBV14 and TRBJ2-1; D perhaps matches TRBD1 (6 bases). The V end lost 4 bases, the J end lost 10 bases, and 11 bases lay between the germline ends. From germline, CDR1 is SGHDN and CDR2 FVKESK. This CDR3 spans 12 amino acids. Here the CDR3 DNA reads TGTGCCAGCAGCCTCAACAGGGTCGAGCAGTTCTTC. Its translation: CASSLNRVEQFF.

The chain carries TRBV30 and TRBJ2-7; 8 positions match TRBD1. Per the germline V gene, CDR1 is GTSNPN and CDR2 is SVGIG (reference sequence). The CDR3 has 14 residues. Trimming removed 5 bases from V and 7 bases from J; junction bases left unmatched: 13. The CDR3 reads CAWSVDRAVGEQYF. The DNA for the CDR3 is TGTGCCTGGTCCGTGGACAGGGCGGTGGGGGAGCAGTACTTC. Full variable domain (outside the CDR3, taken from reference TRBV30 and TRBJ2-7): SQTIHQWPATLVQPVGSPLSLECTVEGTSNPNLYWYRQAAGRGLQLLFYSVGIGQISSEVPQNLSASRPQDRQFILSSKKLLLSDSGFYLCAWSVDRAVGEQYFGPGTRLTVT.

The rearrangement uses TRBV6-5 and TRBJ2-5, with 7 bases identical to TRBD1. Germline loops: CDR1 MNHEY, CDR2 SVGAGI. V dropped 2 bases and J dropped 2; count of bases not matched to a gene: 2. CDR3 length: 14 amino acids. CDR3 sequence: CASSYPGQQETQYF. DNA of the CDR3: TGTGCCAGCAGTTACCCGGGACAGCAAGAGACCCAGTACTTC.

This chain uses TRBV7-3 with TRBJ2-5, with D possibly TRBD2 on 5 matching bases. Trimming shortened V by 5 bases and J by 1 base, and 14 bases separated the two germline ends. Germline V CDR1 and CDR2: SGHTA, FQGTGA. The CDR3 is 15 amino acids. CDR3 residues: CASSRGRTGQETQYF. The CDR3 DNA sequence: TGTGCCAGCAGCAGAGGACGGACTGGCCAAGAGACCCAGTACTTC.

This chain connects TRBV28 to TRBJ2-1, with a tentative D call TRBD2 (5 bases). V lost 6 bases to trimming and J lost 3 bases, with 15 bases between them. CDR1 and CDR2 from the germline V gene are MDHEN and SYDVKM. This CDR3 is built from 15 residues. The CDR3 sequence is CASRAPERIYNEQFF. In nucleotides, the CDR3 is TGTGCCAGCAGGGCCCCTGAGCGGATCTACAATGAGCAGTTCTTC.

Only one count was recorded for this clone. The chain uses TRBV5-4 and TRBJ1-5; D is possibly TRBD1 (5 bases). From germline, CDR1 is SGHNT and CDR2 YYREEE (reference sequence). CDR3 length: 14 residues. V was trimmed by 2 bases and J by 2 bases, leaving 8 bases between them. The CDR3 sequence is CASSFGGRNQPQHF. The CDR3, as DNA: TGTGCCAGCAGCTTTGGGGGACGCAATCAGCCCCAGCATTTT.

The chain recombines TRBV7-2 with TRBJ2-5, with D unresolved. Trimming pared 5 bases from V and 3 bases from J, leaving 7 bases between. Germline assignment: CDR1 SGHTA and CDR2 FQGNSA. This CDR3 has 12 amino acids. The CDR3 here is CASSQGEETQYF. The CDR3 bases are TGTGCCAGCAGCCAAGGCGAAGAGACCCAGTACTTC.

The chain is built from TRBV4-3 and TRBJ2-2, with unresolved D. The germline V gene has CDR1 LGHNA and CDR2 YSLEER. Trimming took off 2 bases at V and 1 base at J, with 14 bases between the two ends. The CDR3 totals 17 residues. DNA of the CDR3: TGCGCCAGCAGCCAAATGAGCTCAGCAGTGAACACCGGGGAGCTGTTTTTT. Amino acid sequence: CASSQMSSAVNTGELFF.

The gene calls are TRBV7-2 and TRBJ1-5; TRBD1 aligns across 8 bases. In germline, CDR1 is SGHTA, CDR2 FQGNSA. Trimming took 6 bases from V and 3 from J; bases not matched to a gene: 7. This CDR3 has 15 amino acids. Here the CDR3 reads CASSPMTGDNQPQHF. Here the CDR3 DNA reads TGTGCCAGCAGTCCGATGACAGGGGACAATCAGCCCCAGCATTTT.

The CDR3 spells CASSTRGRSDTQYF. CDR3 DNA: TGTGCCAGCAGCACCCGGGGAAGATCAGATACGCAGTATTTT. The rearrangement links TRBV14 to TRBJ2-3; a weak D match, TRBD2 (5 bases). V lost 5 bases, J lost 4 bases, and 13 bases lay in between. This CDR3 has 14 amino acids. Germline V CDR1 and CDR2: SGHDN, FVKESK.

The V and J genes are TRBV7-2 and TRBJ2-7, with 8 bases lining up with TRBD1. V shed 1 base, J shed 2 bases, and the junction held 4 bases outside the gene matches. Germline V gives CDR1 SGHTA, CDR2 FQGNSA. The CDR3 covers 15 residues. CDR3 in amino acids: CASSLGQGSPYEQYF. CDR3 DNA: TGTGCCAGCAGCTTAGGACAGGGGAGCCCCTACGAGCAGTACTTC.

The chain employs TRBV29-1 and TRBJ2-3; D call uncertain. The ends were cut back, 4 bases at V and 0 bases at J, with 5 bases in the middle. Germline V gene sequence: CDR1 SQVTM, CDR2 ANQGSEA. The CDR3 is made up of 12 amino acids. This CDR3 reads CSVVESTDTQYF. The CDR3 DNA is TGCAGCGTTGTCGAGAGCACAGATACGCAGTATTTT.

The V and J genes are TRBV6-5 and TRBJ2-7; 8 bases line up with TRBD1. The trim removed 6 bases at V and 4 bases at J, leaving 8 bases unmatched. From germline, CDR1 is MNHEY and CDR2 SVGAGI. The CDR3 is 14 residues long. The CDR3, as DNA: TGTGCCAGCAGGGGACAGGAGTTACTTTACGAGCAGTACTTC. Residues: CASRGQELLYEQYF.

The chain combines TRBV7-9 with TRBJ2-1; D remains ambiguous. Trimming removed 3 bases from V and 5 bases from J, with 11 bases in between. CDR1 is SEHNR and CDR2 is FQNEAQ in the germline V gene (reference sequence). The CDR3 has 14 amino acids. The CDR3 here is CASSFAPGDNEQFF. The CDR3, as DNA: TGTGCCAGCAGCTTTGCCCCAGGAGACAATGAGCAGTTCTTC.

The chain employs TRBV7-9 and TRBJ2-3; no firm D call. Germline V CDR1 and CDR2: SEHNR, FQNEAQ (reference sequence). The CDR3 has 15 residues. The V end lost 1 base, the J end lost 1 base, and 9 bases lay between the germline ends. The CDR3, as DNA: TGTGCCAGCAGCTTAGAGGGTTTCGGCACAGATACGCAGTATTTT. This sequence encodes CASSLEGFGTDTQYF.